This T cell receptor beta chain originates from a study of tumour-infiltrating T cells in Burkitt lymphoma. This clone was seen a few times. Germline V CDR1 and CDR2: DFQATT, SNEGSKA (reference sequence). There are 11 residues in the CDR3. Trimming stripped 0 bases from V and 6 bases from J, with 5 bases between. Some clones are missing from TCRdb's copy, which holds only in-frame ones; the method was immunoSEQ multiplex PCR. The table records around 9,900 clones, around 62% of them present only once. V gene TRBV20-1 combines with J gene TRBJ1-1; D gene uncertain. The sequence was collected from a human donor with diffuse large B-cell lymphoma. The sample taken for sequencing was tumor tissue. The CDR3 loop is CSARDPPEAFF. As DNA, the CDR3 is TGCAGTGCTAGAGATCCGCCTGAAGCTTTCTTT.